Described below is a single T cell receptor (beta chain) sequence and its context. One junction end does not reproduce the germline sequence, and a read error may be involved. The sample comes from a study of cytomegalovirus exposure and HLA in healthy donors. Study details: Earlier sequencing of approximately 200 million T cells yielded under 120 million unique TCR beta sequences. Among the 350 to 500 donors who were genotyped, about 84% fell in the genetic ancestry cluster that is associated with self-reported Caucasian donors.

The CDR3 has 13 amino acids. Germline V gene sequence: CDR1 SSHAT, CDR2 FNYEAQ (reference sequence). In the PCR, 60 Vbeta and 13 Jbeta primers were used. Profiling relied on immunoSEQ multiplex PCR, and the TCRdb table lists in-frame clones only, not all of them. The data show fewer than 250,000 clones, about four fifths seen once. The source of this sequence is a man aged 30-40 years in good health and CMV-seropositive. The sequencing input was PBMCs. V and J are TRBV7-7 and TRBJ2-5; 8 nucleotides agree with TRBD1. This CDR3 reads CASSSDREETQYF. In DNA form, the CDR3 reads TGTGCTAGCAGCTCGGACAGGGAAGAGACCCAGTACTTC.